Here is one TCR beta chain with its context. Investigators made cDNA in eight separate reactions per sample. A 6-nucleotide sample barcode was carried by the UMIs, which template switching added. TCRdb reprocessed the 5' RACE reads and keeps a single row for each CDR3 protein, giving no DNA. The listing contains 420,000 or so distinct CDR3 sequences. The source of the sample is a study of monozygotic twins with inflammatory bowel disease. Germline CDR1 and CDR2: SGHDT and YYEEEE. CDR3 length: 16 residues. This TCR derives from a human donor with ulcerative colitis or Crohn's disease, or a healthy co-twin of an affected twin (not recorded which). The genes are TRBV5-6 and TRBJ2-3; the TCRdb D gene call, TRBD2, has no DNA to confirm it. Material for sequencing was blood. CDR3 residues: CANSKLPGLQEDTQYF.